This record concerns one T cell receptor (beta chain) sequence. TCRdb's table, derived via immunoSEQ multiplex PCR, lists solely in-frame clones and lacks some. In the table there are fewer than 100,000 clones, 91% of which are singletons. The CDR3 is made up of 12 amino acids. Germline V gene data show CDR1 as MDHEN and CDR2 as SYDVKM. V lost 7 bases to trimming and J lost 4 bases, with 10 bases between them. The sample belongs to a study of Tregs in tolerant kidney transplant recipients. This sequence joins TRBV28 and TRBJ2-5, with D possibly being TRBD2 (7 bases). This receptor was obtained from a human donor who received a combined kidney and bone marrow transplant. Material: Tregs from blood, obtained before the transplant. The CDR3 DNA reads TGTGCCAGCACAAGGGGGGGAGAGACCCAGTACTTC. The encoded protein is CASTRGGETQYF. Using reference TRBV28 and TRBJ2-5 for the parts outside the CDR3, the full variable domain is DVKVTQSSRYLVKRTGEKVFLECVQDMDHENMFWYRQDPGLGLRLIYFSYDVKMKEKGDIPEGYSVSREKKERFSLILESASTNQTSMYLCASTRGGETQYFGPGTRLLVL.